This T cell receptor (beta chain) is from a study of CD8 T cells in ankylosing spondylitis. Study-wide findings and caveats: Prior literature has documented some motif variants in synovial fluid and blood from reactive arthritis.

Molecular-barcoded quantitative 5'-RACE produced these TCR beta libraries. TCRdb redid the calling of the 5' RACE reads with MiXCR, one entry per CDR3 protein. The repertoire holds under 300,000 distinct CDR3 sequences, with approximately 12% as singletons. In its sample, this clonotype was seen a few times. The antigen remains undetermined. The sequencing input was blood, either unsorted or a sorted T cell fraction (not recorded which). The clonotype was recovered from a male donor with ankylosing spondylitis or in good health (not recorded which).

CDR3 sequence: CASSPFSGADTQYF. CDR3 in DNA: TGTGCCAGCTCACCATTCTCCGGGGCAGATACGCAGTATTTT. The V and J genes are TRBV18 and TRBJ2-3; TRBD2 might be the D (5 bases). The CDR3 contains 14 residues. Trimming removed 2 bases from V and 4 bases from J, with 10 bases in between. Per germline, CDR1 KGHSH and CDR2 LQKENI.